The 19 T cell receptor beta chains in this list originate from one sample, sequenced in a study of patients and donors after allogeneic stem cell transplantation. TCRdb re-derived calls from the RT-PCR reads in MiXCR, one entry per CDR3 protein. This sample has about 410,000 distinct CDR3 sequences, with around 16% found just once. The sequenced sample was blood, either unsorted or a sorted T cell fraction (not recorded which). The receptors here all came from a human donor who was either an allogeneic HSCT recipient or a stem cell or donor lymphocyte infusion donor (not recorded which). It is not recorded whose cells these are; they may come from a transplant donor.

This clonotype has only a few counts. This chain links TRBV7-3 with TRBJ2-7, with TRBD1 matching 9 bases. Germline-derived CDR1 and CDR2 are SGHTA and FQGTGA. There are 17 residues in the CDR3. V lost 5 bases, J lost 3 bases, and 14 bases stayed unmatched. The CDR3 DNA reads TGTGCCAGCAGCCCCATGGATTCACAGGGGGCTATCTACGAGCAGTACTTC. It yields the protein CASSPMDSQGAIYEQYF. The full variable domain, in which reference TRBV7-3 and TRBJ2-7 provide the parts outside the CDR3, is GAGVSQTPSNKVTEKGKYVELRCDPISGHTALYWYRQSLGQGPEFLIYFQGTGAADDSGLPNDRFFAVRPEGSVSTLKIQRTERGDSAVYLCASSPMDSQGAIYEQYFGPGTRLTVT.

This clonotype was seen a single time. The V gene is TRBV27, the J gene TRBJ2-3; D possibly corresponds to TRBD2 (5 bases). The germline gives CDR1 MNHEY, CDR2 SMNVEV (reference sequence). CDR3 size: 14 residues. Trimming took off 3 bases at V and 5 bases at J, with 12 bases between the two ends. The CDR3 DNA reads as TGTGCCAGCAGTTTCGCCGGAGGCTTAGATACGCAGTATTTT. Protein product: CASSFAGGLDTQYF.

The CDR3 reads CASIPPHITGELFF. For the CDR3, the DNA is TGTGCCAGCATCCCTCCTCACATCACCGGGGAGCTGTTTTTT. J is TRBJ2-2 and V is TRBV7-9; D ambiguous. From germline, CDR1 is SEHNR and CDR2 FQNEAQ (reference sequence). V lost 7 bases to trimming and J lost 4 bases, with 13 bases between them. The CDR3 sequence is 14 residues long.

This chain uses TRBV5-1 with TRBJ1-2; D call uncertain. CDR3 length equals 15 residues. Deletions cut 0 bases from V and 5 bases from J, with 14 bases between. Germline CDR1 is SGHRS and CDR2 is YFSETQ. The CDR3 nucleotides read TGCGCCAGCAGCTTGGAACAGATCGAGCTTTATGGCTACACCTTC. Translation gives CASSLEQIELYGYTF. Full variable domain (remainder filled in from reference TRBV5-1 and TRBJ1-2): KAGVTQTPRYLIKTRGQQVTLSCSPISGHRSVSWYQQTPGQGLQFLFEYFSETQRNKGNFPGRFSGRQFSNSRSEMNVSTLELGDSALYLCASSLEQIELYGYTFGSGTRLTVV.

This clonotype was picked up a small number of times. The CDR3 here is CATSVVGSGQLFF. The CDR3 DNA reads as TGTGCCACCAGTGTAGTAGGATCGGGACAACTGTTTTTT. This sequence joins TRBV24-1 and TRBJ1-4; D may be TRBD1 (5 bases). The CDR3 is 13 amino acids. With 5 bases removed from V and 12 bases from J, the gap between germline ends came to 15 bases. From germline, CDR1 is KGHDR and CDR2 SFDVKD.

A few counts support this clonotype. CDR3 in amino acids: CASSSGQGVSYEQYF. DNA for the CDR3: TGTGCCAGCAGCTCTGGACAGGGGGTCTCCTACGAGCAGTACTTC. The chain couples TRBV7-9 to TRBJ2-7, with 10 bases identical to TRBD1. CDR1 is SEHNR, CDR2 FQNEAQ, per germline (reference sequence). V shed 4 bases, J shed 0 bases, and the junction held 3 bases outside the gene matches. The CDR3 has 15 residues.

This clonotype was seen a handful of times. The V call is TRBV19, the J call TRBJ2-5; no definite D call. The CDR3 contains 14 residues. Deletions cut 7 bases from V and 5 bases from J, with 17 bases between. Germline V gene sequence: CDR1 LNHDA, CDR2 SQIVND (reference sequence). CDR3 sequence reads: CASIGDSHGETQYF. The CDR3 region has the DNA TGTGCCAGTATTGGAGACTCCCATGGGGAGACCCAGTACTTC.

This clonotype has just a few counts. The V gene is TRBV7-2, the J gene TRBJ2-5, with 11 bases that match TRBD2. CDR1 is SGHTA and CDR2 is FQGNSA in the germline V gene. With V trimmed by 0 bases and J by 3 bases, 9 bases remained unmatched. There are 18 residues in the CDR3. CDR3 nucleotides: TGTGCCAGCAGCTTAGCGGGGCTAGCGGGGGGACCTAAAGAGACCCAGTACTTC. Protein product: CASSLAGLAGGPKETQYF.

The genes are TRBV10-3 and TRBJ1-5; D is ambiguous. The V and J ends lost 10 bases and 2 bases respectively, with 18 bases between them. Germline V lookup: CDR1 ENHRY, CDR2 SYGVKD. This CDR3 comprises 15 residues. CDR3 nucleotide sequence: TGTGCCAGCAAAACCCCGCACAGAGGCAATCAGCCCCAGCATTTT. This gives the protein CASKTPHRGNQPQHF.

This clonotype was seen a few times. The genes are TRBV7-2 and TRBJ2-7, with 7 positions matching TRBD2. This CDR3 contains 16 residues. The junction had 16 bases not matched to a gene; V was cut back by 5 bases and J by 6 bases. Germline V gene data show CDR1 as SGHTA and CDR2 as FQGNSA. The CDR3 protein is CASSPRTSRSKSEQYF. CDR3 sequence (DNA): TGTGCCAGCAGCCCCCGGACTAGTCGTTCAAAGAGCGAGCAGTACTTC.

This clonotype was picked up a small number of times. The V and J genes are TRBV25-1 and TRBJ2-5; 8 bases are a match to TRBD2. The CDR3 totals 15 residues. Germline CDR1 MGHDK, CDR2 SYGVNS. The ends lost 10 bases at V and 5 bases at J; junction bases unmatched: 15. CDR3 in DNA: TGTGCCACCTCTATAGGTCGGGGGGGCCTGGAGACCCAGTACTTC. This sequence encodes CATSIGRGGLETQYF.

CDR3 nucleotide sequence: TGTGCCTCTGACCCACGGGGGTACTACGAGCAGTACTTC. Amino acid sequence: CASDPRGYYEQYF. The genes are TRBV2 and TRBJ2-7, with a tentative D call TRBD2 (6 bases). Trimming took 11 bases from V and 3 from J, leaving 17 bases between them. Germline CDR1 SNHLY, CDR2 FYNNEI. There are 13 residues in the CDR3.

This clonotype was seen a handful of times. This rearrangement joins TRBV6-5 to TRBJ2-1; D is possibly TRBD2 (5 bases). V was trimmed by 0 bases and J by 0 bases, leaving 9 bases between them. Germline CDR1 and CDR2: MNHEY and SVGAGI. This CDR3 has 16 amino acids. The DNA for the CDR3 is TGTGCCAGCAGTTACTCGACGGGGAGCTCCTACAATGAGCAGTTCTTC. This translates into CASSYSTGSSYNEQFF.

This clonotype came up many times. CDR3 residues: CSARESWREYEQYF. As DNA, the CDR3 is TGCAGTGCTAGAGAAAGTTGGCGGGAGTACGAGCAGTACTTC. The rearrangement joins TRBV20-1 to TRBJ2-7; TRBD2 agrees at 7 bases. The CDR3 totals 14 residues. CDR1 is DFQATT and CDR2 is SNEGSKA in the germline V gene (reference sequence). After removal of 0 bases from V and 4 bases from J, the junction contained 6 bases not matched to a gene.

Ten or more counts support this clonotype. CDR3: CASRPRTEEAFF. In DNA, the CDR3 is TGTGCCAGCAGACCGAGGACGGAAGAAGCTTTCTTT. This chain connects TRBV6-2 or TRBV6-3 to TRBJ1-1; D is unclear. V was cut by 6 bases and J by 8 bases, with 13 bases left in between. Germline V CDR1 and CDR2: MNHEY, SVGEGT. The CDR3 has 12 residues.

The chain recombines TRBV4-3 with TRBJ2-5, with a tentative D call TRBD1 (5 bases). V dropped 2 bases and J dropped 4 bases, with 17 bases sitting between them. In germline, CDR1 is LGHNA, CDR2 YSLEER. This CDR3 contains 16 residues. DNA for the CDR3: TGCGCCAGCAGCCAACAAGCTCAAGGGGTAGCAGAGACCCAGTACTTC. It yields the protein CASSQQAQGVAETQYF.

This clonotype was seen a handful of times. The chain is built from TRBV5-6 and TRBJ1-6, with 9 bases matching TRBD1. CDR3 length equals 15 residues. The germline V gene has CDR1 SGHDT and CDR2 YYEEEE. V shed 1 base, J shed 7 bases, and the junction held 3 bases outside the gene matches. The CDR3 DNA follows: TGTGCCAGCAGCTTGACAGGGGGCATCAATTCACCCCTCCACTTT. This encodes CASSLTGGINSPLHF. Complete variable domain (other parts from reference TRBV5-6 and TRBJ1-6): DAGVTQSPTHLIKTRGQQVTLRCSPKSGHDTVSWYQQALGQGPQFIFQYYEEEERQRGNFPDRFSGHQFPNYSSELNVNALLLGDSALYLCASSLTGGINSPLHFGNGTRLTVT.

The chain joins TRBV27 to TRBJ2-1; D might be TRBD1 or TRBD2, each matching 5 bases. The CDR3 is 10 amino acids. CDR1 is MNHEY, CDR2 SMNVEV, per germline (reference sequence). The CDR3 is CASGPGEQFF. DNA for the CDR3: TGTGCGTCGGGGCCCGGTGAGCAGTTCTTC.

This clonotype occurred many times. The genes are TRBV24-1 and TRBJ1-1; 9 nucleotides line up with TRBD1. The trim removed 9 bases at V and 11 bases at J, leaving 6 bases unmatched. The CDR3 consists of 11 residues. CDR1 is KGHDR, CDR2 SFDVKD, per germline. Here the CDR3 DNA reads TGTGCCACCCAGGACAGGGGACGTGCTTTCTTT. Its translation: CATQDRGRAFF.